This TCR beta chain was observed in a study of blood T cells in healthy people across ages. Overall study findings and caveats: Using unsorted PBMCs precluded a conclusive naive versus antigen-experienced comparison. Per million T cells, TCR beta diversity dropped about linearly as age rose.

Every donor gave 9.5 to 10 milliliters of peripheral blood. At least 6 million PBMCs were isolated per sample. It was with a sample-barcoded 5' primer and a J-beta primer mix that a second PCR of roughly 7 to 12 cycles was run. TCRdb analysed the 5' RACE reads with MiXCR anew, one entry per CDR3 protein. In the table there are 1,300,000 or so distinct CDR3 sequences, around 59% of which are singletons. In regard to this clonotype: What it recognizes is unknown.

The CDR3 loop spans 15 amino acids. The germline CDR1 and CDR2 sequences are SGHDT and YYEEEE. With 6 bases clipped from V and 6 bases from J, the junction kept 11 bases outside the gene matches. The sequence was collected from a man aged 18-30 years in good health. The V call is TRBV5-6, the J call TRBJ2-3, with TRBD2 matching over 9 bases. Sequencing was carried out using blood. CDR3 residues: CASTLAAGGPDTQYF. In DNA form, the CDR3 reads TGTGCCAGCACTCTAGCCGCGGGGGGGCCCGATACGCAGTATTTT.